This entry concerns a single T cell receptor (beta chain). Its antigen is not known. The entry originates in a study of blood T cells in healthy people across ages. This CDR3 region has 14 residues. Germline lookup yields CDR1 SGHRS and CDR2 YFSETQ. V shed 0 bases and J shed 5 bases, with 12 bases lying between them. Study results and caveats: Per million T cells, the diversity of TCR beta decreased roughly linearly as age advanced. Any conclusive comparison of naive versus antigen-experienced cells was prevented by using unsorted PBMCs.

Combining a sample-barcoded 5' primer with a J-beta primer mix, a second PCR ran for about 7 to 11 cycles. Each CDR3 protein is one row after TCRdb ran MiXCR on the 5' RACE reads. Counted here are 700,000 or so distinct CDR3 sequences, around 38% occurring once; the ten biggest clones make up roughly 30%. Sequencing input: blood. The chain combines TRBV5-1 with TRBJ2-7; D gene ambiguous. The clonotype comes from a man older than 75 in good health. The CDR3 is CASSLDITWDEQYF. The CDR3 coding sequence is TGCGCCAGCAGCTTGGATATTACGTGGGACGAGCAGTACTTC.